Detailed here is one TCR beta chain. The authors' processing: Amplification of reference gene primers was used by the study to estimate nucleated cell counts. Sequencing was performed with immunoSEQ multiplex PCR; in TCRdb, only in-frame clones are kept and a portion is missing. Clone size and the V and J calls come from that table; the DNA yielded D and trimming. The table has about 47,000 clones, around 90% seen once. The sample is drawn from a study of blood T cell repertoires in COVID-19. The overall study: Sites across the United States, Italy and Spain contributed samples from acute and convalescent COVID-19. Nucleic acid was either cDNA or gDNA, and it came from T cells, B-cell-depleted T cells, or PBMCs.

Germline lookup yields CDR1 GTSNPN and CDR2 SVGIG (reference sequence). V was clipped by 3 bases and J by 5 bases, with 19 bases between them. This CDR3 has 15 amino acids. This sequence originates from a middle-aged man with active COVID-19. The sample was peripheral blood. The chain is built from TRBV30 and TRBJ1-1, with a weak D call TRBD1 (5 bases). CDR3 DNA sequence: TGTGCCTGGAGCACCCGCAGGGCAGTAAGGACTGAAGCTTTCTTT. Translating it yields CAWSTRRAVRTEAFF.